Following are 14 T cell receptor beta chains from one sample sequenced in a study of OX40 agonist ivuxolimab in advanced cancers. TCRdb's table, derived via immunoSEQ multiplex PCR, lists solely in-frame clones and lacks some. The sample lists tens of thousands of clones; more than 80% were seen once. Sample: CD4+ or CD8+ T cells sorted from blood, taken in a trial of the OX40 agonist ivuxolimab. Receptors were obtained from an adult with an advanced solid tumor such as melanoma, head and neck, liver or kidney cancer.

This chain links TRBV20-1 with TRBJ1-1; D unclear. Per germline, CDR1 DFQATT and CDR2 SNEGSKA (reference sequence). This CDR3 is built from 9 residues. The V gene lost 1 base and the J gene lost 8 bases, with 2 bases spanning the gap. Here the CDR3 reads CSARAEAFF. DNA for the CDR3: TGCAGTGCTAGAGCGGAAGCTTTCTTT.

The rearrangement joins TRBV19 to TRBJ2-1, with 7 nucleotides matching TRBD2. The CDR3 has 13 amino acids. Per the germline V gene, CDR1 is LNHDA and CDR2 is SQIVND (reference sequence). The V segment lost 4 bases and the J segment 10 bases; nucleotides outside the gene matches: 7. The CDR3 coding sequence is TGTGCCAGTAGTAAAGGACCGGGACTAGAGCAGTTCTTC. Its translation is CASSKGPGLEQFF.

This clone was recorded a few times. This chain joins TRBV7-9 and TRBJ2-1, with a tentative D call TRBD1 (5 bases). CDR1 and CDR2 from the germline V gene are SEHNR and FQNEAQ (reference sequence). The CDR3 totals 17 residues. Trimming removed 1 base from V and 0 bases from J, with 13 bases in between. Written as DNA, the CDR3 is TGTGCCAGCAGCTTAGTTGACAGCCTGAGCTCCTACAATGAGCAGTTCTTC. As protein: CASSLVDSLSSYNEQFF.

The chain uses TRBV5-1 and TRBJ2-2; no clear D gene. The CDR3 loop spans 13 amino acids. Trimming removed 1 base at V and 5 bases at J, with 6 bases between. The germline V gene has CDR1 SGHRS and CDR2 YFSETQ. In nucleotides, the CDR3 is TGCGCCAGCAGCTTGCCCCTGACCGGGGAGCTGTTTTTT. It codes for CASSLPLTGELFF.

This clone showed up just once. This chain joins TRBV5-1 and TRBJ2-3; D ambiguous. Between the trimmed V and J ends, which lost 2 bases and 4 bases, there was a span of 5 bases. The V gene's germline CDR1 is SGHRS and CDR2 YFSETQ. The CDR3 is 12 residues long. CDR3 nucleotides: TGCGCCAGCAGCTTAGCTGCAGATACGCAGTATTTT. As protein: CASSLAADTQYF. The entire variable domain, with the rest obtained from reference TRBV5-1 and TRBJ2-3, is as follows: KAGVTQTPRYLIKTRGQQVTLSCSPISGHRSVSWYQQTPGQGLQFLFEYFSETQRNKGNFPGRFSGRQFSNSRSEMNVSTLELGDSALYLCASSLAADTQYFGPGTRLTVL.

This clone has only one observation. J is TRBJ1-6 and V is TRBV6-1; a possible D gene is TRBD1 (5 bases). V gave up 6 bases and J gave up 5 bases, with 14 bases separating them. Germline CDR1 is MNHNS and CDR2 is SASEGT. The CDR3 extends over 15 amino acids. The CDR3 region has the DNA TGTGCCAGCAGCCTGAGGGACCGAAATAATTCACCCCTCCACTTT. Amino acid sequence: CASSLRDRNNSPLHF.

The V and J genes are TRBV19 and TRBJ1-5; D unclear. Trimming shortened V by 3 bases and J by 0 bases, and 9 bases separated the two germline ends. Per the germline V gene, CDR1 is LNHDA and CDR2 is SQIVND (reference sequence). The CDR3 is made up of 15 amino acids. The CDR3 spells CASSMDHYSNQPQHF. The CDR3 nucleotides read TGTGCCAGTAGTATGGATCATTATAGCAATCAGCCCCAGCATTTT.

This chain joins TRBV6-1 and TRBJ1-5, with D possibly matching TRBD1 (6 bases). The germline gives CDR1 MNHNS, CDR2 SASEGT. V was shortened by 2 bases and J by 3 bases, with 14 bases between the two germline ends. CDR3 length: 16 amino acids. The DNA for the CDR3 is TGTGCCAGCAGTGAAAGGACAGACTGGGTCAATCAGCCCCAGCATTTT. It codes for CASSERTDWVNQPQHF.

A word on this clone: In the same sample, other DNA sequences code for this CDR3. CDR3 sequence: CASSLGGNTEAFF. The CDR3 coding sequence is TGCGCCAGCAGCTTGGGGGGTAACACTGAAGCTTTCTTT. The genes are TRBV5-1 and TRBJ1-1; no definite D call. CDR3 length equals 13 residues. Trimming took off 0 bases at V and 2 bases at J, with 5 bases between the two ends. Germline CDR1 is SGHRS and CDR2 is YFSETQ.

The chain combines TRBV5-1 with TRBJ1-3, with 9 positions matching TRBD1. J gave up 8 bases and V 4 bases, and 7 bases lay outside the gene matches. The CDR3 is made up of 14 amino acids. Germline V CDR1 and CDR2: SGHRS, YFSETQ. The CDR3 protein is CASSPTGGGHTIYF. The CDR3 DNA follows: TGCGCCAGCAGCCCCACAGGGGGCGGTCACACCATATATTTT.

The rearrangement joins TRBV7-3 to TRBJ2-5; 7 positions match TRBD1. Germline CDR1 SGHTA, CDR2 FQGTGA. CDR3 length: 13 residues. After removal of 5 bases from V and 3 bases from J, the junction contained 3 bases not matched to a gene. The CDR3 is CASSPGTEETQYF. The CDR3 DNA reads TGTGCCAGCAGCCCCGGGACAGAAGAGACCCAGTACTTC.

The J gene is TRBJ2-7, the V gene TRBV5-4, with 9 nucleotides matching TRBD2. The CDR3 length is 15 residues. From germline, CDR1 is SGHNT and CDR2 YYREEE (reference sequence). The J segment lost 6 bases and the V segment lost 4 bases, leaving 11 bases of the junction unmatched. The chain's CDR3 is CASSIGGGRAVEQYF. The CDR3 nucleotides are TGTGCCAGCAGCATCGGAGGCGGGAGGGCGGTCGAGCAGTACTTC.

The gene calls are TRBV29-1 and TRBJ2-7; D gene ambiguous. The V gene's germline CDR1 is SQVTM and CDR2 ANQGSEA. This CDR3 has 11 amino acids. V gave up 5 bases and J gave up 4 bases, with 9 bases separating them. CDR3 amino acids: CSVNSGYEQYF. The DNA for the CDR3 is TGCAGCGTTAATTCGGGTTACGAGCAGTACTTC.

DNA for the CDR3: TGCAGCGGGTGGGGCACTGAAGCTTTCTTT. Its protein product is CSGWGTEAFF. V usage is TRBV29-1 and J usage is TRBJ1-1, with D hard to call. Germline CDR1 is SQVTM and CDR2 is ANQGSEA. The CDR3 is 10 residues long. Trimming removed 7 bases at V and 4 bases at J, with 7 bases between.